Listed below are T cell receptor beta chains from one sample, sequenced in a study of OX40 agonist ivuxolimab in advanced cancers. Method: immunoSEQ multiplex PCR; TCRdb's copy keeps in-frame clones and lacks some. Counted here are approximately 19,000 clones, 70% to 90% occurring once; the ten biggest clones make up 21%. Here the sequenced sample was CD4+ or CD8+ T cells sorted from blood, taken in a trial of the OX40 agonist ivuxolimab. These TCRs come from an adult with an advanced solid tumor such as melanoma, head and neck, liver or kidney cancer. Both conserved end residues are part of each CDR3. A D gene is named only where the DNA matches it firmly. Only some rows state a clone size, as once, few, many or a class for expanded clones.

J gene	clone size	D gene	V gene	CDR3 DNA	CDR3 protein
TRBJ1-3	NA	NA	TRBV29-1	TGCAGCGGGGGGACGGACTCTGGAAACACCATATATTTT	CSGGTDSGNTIYF
TRBJ2-7	NA	NA	TRBV27	TGTGCCAGCACAAAAACCTTAGCGTCCCCCTACGAGCAGTACTTC	CASTKTLASPYEQYF
TRBJ2-7	NA	NA	TRBV6-1	TGTGCCAGCAGCCCCATCAGCGGGCCTTTCTACGAGCAGTACTTC	CASSPISGPFYEQYF
TRBJ2-3	NA	TRBD2	TRBV2	TGTGCCAGCACCGTGAGCGGGAGGGCCAAAGATACGCAGTATTTT	CASTVSGRAKDTQYF
TRBJ2-7	NA	TRBD1	TRBV11-2	TGTGCCAGCAGCCCAATGGGACAGACCTACGAGCAGTACTTC	CASSPMGQTYEQYF
TRBJ2-7	NA	NA	TRBV4-1	TGCGCCAGCAGCCAAGAAAGTCTAGCTGGGTCCTACGAGCAGTACTTC	CASSQESLAGSYEQYF
TRBJ1-1	NA	NA	TRBV9	TGTGCCAGCAGAGGGACACTGAACACTGAAGCTTTCTTT	CASRGTLNTEAFF
TRBJ2-7	once	NA	TRBV5-1	TGCGCCAGCAGCTCAACTTACTACGAGCAGTACTTC	CASSSTYYEQYF
TRBJ1-5	NA	TRBD1	TRBV5-3	TGTGCCAGAAGCTCATCGGGACAGGGGCCCGAATGGGATCAGCCCCAGCATTTT	CARSSSGQGPEWDQPQHF
TRBJ1-2	NA	NA	TRBV5-6	TGTGCCAGCAGCTTCCGGGCCCTTAACTATGGCTACACCTTC	CASSFRALNYGYTF
TRBJ1-4	NA	TRBD1	TRBV27	TGTGCCAGCACCTCCGGGACAGCCTCCCAAAAACTGTTTTTT	CASTSGTASQKLFF
TRBJ2-3	NA	TRBD2	TRBV6-4	TGTGCCAGCAGCAGACTAGCGGGAGAAACAGATACGCAGTATTTT	CASSRLAGETDTQYF
TRBJ2-3	NA	TRBD1	TRBV28	TGTGCCAGCAGCCGGGACAGGGCCACAGATACGCAGTATTTT	CASSRDRATDTQYF
TRBJ2-2	NA	NA	TRBV27	TGTGCCAGCAGCCCCTTCCAGGGCGGCACCGGGGAGCTGTTTTTT	CASSPFQGGTGELFF
TRBJ2-7	NA	NA	TRBV7-9	TGTGCCAGCAGCCCGCGAGGCGCCTACGAGCAGTACTTC	CASSPRGAYEQYF
TRBJ1-1	NA	NA	TRBV6-5	TGTGCCAGCAAGAGGACAGAGAACACTGAAGCTTTCTTT	CASKRTENTEAFF
TRBJ2-6	NA	TRBD1	TRBV16	TGTGCCAGCAGCCATGGGACAGGGGCCTTCTCTGGGGCCAACGTCCTGACTTTC	CASSHGTGAFSGANVLTF
TRBJ2-1	NA	NA	TRBV19	TGTGCCAGTAGTATAGCTCAGGGGAATGAGCAGTTCTTC	CASSIAQGNEQFF
TRBJ2-2	few	NA	TRBV4-2	TGTGCCAGCAGCCAAGTGATCGGCGACCCAATAAGCTCCGGGGAGCTGTTTTTT	CASSQVIGDPISSGELFF
TRBJ2-2	NA	TRBD2	TRBV6-1	TGTGCCAGCAGTGAAGTGACTAGCGGCACCGGGGAGCTGTTTTTT	CASSEVTSGTGELFF
TRBJ2-3	once	TRBD2	TRBV5-1	TGCGCCAGCAGCTCCCGATTGACTAGCGGGGGGACTAGCACAGATACGCAGTATTTT	CASSSRLTSGGTSTDTQYF
TRBJ2-1	NA	TRBD1	TRBV10-3	TGTGCCATCAATTCCGGGACAGGGGGCGATGAGCAGTTCTTC	CAINSGTGGDEQFF
TRBJ1-4	NA	TRBD1	TRBV7-6	TGTGCCAGCAGCTTAGGGACAGGGGAAAGTGAAAAACTGTTTTTT	CASSLGTGESEKLFF
TRBJ2-7	NA	NA	TRBV18	TGTGCCAGCTCACCATTGACAGGTGGGAGTGACGAGCAGTACTTC	CASSPLTGGSDEQYF
TRBJ2-3	NA	NA	TRBV10-3	TGTGCCATCAGTGAGGGGGATGAAGATACGCAGTATTTT	CAISEGDEDTQYF
TRBJ2-1	few	NA	TRBV11-3	TGTGCCAGCAGCTTTAGCGGCAGTGAGCAGTTCTTC	CASSFSGSEQFF
TRBJ2-1	NA	NA	TRBV6-5	TGTGCCAGCAGTTACTATGGGGGGCAGTTCTTC	CASSYYGGQFF
TRBJ2-1	once	NA	TRBV6-6	TGTGCCAGCAGTTATTCGAAAGATGAGCAGTTCTTC	CASSYSKDEQFF
TRBJ1-5	NA	TRBD1	TRBV25-1	TGTGCCAGCAGTGTCAGGGGGCTACATCAGCCCCAGCATTTT	CASSVRGLHQPQHF
TRBJ2-7	once	NA	TRBV28	TGTGCCAGCAGTTTATCCGAGGGTAGGCCCTACGAGCAGTACTTC	CASSLSEGRPYEQYF
TRBJ2-6	NA	NA	TRBV27	TGTGCCAGCAGTTTATTTGTCTCTGGGGCCAACGTCCTGACTTTC	CASSLFVSGANVLTF
TRBJ1-1	once	NA	TRBV7-6	TGTGCCAGCAGCTTAGGCGTTACCGAGACGCTTCTGGGTGCTTTCTTT	CASSLGVTETLLGAFF
TRBJ1-1	NA	NA	TRBV6-5	TGTGCCAGCAACCGGGGCATGAACACTGAAGCTTTCTTT	CASNRGMNTEAFF
TRBJ2-5	NA	NA	TRBV30	TGTGCCTGGAGTTTCCCTTGGAGCGAGCAAGAGACCCAGTACTTC	CAWSFPWSEQETQYF
TRBJ2-5	NA	NA	TRBV28	TGTGCCAGCAGGGAGTACCAAGAGACCCAGTACTTC	CASREYQETQYF
TRBJ2-5	few	NA	TRBV7-9	TGTGCCAGCAGCTTCCAGGGGTTGGAGACCCAGTACTTC	CASSFQGLETQYF
TRBJ1-2	NA	NA	TRBV14	TGTGCCAGCAGCCACATGGGGGAGTTTACTGGCTACACCTTC	CASSHMGEFTGYTF
TRBJ2-7	NA	NA	TRBV6-6	TGTGCCACCCTTCGGACCGTCTACGAGCAGTACTTC	CATLRTVYEQYF
TRBJ2-1	NA	TRBD1	TRBV10-1	TGCGCCAGCAGTGAGTCGGACAGGGGGCTAGGAGAGCAGTTCTTC	CASSESDRGLGEQFF
TRBJ2-2	NA	TRBD1	TRBV15	TGTGCCACCAGCGGAACAGGGGCCAACACCGGGGAGCTGTTTTTT	CATSGTGANTGELFF
TRBJ2-4	NA	NA	TRBV14	TGTGCCAGCAGCCAAGAAATAGGCTGTTTAGCCAAAAACATTCAGTACTTC	CASSQEIGCLAKNIQYF
TRBJ2-6	NA	NA	TRBV6-5	TGTGCCAGCACCCCCCAGGGGTCTGGGGCCAACGTCCTGACTTTC	CASTPQGSGANVLTF
TRBJ1-2	once	NA	TRBV27	TGTGCCAGCAGAGTAGGGGACTATGGCTACACCTTC	CASRVGDYGYTF
TRBJ2-7	NA	NA	TRBV7-6	TGTGCCAGCAGTGACAGGACTTACGAGCAGTACTTC	CASSDRTYEQYF
TRBJ2-7	NA	NA	TRBV7-3	TGTGCCAGCGAAGGCCTCGGCGCAGACTCCTACGAGCAGTACTTC	CASEGLGADSYEQYF
TRBJ2-2	NA	NA	TRBV4-2	TGTGCCAGCAGCCCCCCGAGTAGTTTCACCGGGGAGCTGTTTTTT	CASSPPSSFTGELFF
TRBJ2-1	NA	NA	TRBV6-5	TGTGCCAGCAGTTCCGGGTACAATGAGCAGTTCTTC	CASSSGYNEQFF
TRBJ1-1	NA	NA	TRBV6-6	TGTGCCAGCAGGATTGCAGGGTTAAACACTGAAGCTTTCTTT	CASRIAGLNTEAFF
TRBJ1-5	NA	TRBD1	TRBV4-1	TGCGCCAGCAGCGAGGGGGGACAGTATAGCAATCAGCCCCAGCATTTT	CASSEGGQYSNQPQHF
TRBJ1-5	once	NA	TRBV6-4	TGTGCCAGCAGTGACTCTAGGGTCCCTTATAGCAATCAGCCCCAGCATTTT	CASSDSRVPYSNQPQHF
TRBJ2-7	NA	TRBD1	TRBV13	TGTGCCAGCAGCTCACCGGGACAGGGGGCCTACGAGCAGTACTTC	CASSSPGQGAYEQYF
TRBJ2-7	NA	NA	TRBV9	TGTGCCAGCAGCGCCCTCGGAGGAGAGAATCCCTACGAGCAGTACTTC	CASSALGGENPYEQYF
TRBJ1-4	NA	NA	TRBV7-9	TGTGCCAGCAGCTTAGCGCCTGGGATTCCTAATGAAAAACTGTTTTTT	CASSLAPGIPNEKLFF
TRBJ1-5	few	NA	TRBV4-1	TGCGCCAGCAGCCAAGAAGGCGGGACGGGTAATCAGCCCCAGCATTTT	CASSQEGGTGNQPQHF
TRBJ2-7	NA	NA	TRBV13	TGTGCCAGCAGCACCGGGCCCTCCTACGAGCAGTACTTC	CASSTGPSYEQYF
TRBJ2-6	NA	NA	TRBV5-1	TGCGCCAGCAGCGCAACAGGGAATGGGGCCAACGTCCTGACTTTC	CASSATGNGANVLTF
TRBJ2-3	once	NA	TRBV7-3	TGTGCCAGCAGCTTAAAGTTTCTGGACAGTAGCACAGATACGCAGTATTTT	CASSLKFLDSSTDTQYF
TRBJ1-5	NA	NA	TRBV9	TGTGCCAGCAGTGGGGGGGCTAATCAGCCCCAGCATTTT	CASSGGANQPQHF
TRBJ1-1	NA	NA	TRBV28	TGTGCCAGCAGTTCTATGAGAGGGGGTACTGAAGCTTTCTTT	CASSSMRGGTEAFF
TRBJ1-1	NA	NA	TRBV25-1	TGTGCCAGCATCTCATCGCCCTTGGGGACTGAAGCTTTCTTT	CASISSPLGTEAFF